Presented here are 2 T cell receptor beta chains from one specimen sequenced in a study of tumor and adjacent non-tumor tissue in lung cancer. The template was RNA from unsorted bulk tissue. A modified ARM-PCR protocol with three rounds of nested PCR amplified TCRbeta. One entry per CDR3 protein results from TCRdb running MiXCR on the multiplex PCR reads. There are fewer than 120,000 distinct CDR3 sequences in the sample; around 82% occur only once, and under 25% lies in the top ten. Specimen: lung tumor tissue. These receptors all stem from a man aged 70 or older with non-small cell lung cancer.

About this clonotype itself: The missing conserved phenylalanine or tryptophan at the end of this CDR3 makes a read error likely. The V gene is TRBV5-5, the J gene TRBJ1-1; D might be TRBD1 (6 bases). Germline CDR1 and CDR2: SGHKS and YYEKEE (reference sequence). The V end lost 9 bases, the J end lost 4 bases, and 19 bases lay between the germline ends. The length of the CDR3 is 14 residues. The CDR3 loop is CATTRQVRGTEAFL. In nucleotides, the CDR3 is TGTGCCACCACGAGACAGGTCCGGGGCACTGAAGCTTTCCTT.

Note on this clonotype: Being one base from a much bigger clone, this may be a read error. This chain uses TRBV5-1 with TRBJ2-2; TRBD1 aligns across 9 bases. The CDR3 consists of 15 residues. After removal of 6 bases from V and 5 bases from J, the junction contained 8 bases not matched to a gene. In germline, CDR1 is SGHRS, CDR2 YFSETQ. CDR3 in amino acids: CASNTVGTGTGELFF. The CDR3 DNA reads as TGCGCCAGCAACACCGTCGGGACAGGGACCGGGGAGCTGTTTTTT.